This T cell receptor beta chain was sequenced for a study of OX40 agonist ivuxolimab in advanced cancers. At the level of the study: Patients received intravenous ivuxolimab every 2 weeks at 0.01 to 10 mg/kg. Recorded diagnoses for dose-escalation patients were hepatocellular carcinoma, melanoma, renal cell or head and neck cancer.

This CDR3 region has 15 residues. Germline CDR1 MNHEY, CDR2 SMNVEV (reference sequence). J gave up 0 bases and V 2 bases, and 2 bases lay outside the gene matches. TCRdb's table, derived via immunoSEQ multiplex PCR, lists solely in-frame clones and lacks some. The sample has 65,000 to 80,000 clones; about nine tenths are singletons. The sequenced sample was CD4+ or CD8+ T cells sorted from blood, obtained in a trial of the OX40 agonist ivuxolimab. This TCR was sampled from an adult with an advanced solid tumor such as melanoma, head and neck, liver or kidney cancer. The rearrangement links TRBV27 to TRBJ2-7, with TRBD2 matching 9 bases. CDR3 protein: CASSLSGRSSYEQYF. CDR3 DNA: TGTGCCAGCAGTTTAAGCGGGAGGAGCTCCTACGAGCAGTACTTC.